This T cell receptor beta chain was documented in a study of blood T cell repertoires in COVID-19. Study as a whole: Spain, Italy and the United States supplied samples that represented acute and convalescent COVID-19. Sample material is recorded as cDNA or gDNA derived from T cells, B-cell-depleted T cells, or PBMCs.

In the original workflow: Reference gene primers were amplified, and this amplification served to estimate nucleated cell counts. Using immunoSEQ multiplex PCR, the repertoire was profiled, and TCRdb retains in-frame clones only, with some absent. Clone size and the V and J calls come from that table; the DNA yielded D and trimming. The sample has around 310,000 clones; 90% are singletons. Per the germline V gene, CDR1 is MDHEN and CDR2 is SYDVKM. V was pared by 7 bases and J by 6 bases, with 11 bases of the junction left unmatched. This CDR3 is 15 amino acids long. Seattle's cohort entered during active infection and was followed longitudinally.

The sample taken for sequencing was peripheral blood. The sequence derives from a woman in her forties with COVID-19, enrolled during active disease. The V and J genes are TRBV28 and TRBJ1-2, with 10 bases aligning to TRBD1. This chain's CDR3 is CASIRQGAQFHGYTF. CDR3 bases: TGTGCCAGCATAAGACAGGGGGCGCAGTTCCATGGCTACACCTTC.